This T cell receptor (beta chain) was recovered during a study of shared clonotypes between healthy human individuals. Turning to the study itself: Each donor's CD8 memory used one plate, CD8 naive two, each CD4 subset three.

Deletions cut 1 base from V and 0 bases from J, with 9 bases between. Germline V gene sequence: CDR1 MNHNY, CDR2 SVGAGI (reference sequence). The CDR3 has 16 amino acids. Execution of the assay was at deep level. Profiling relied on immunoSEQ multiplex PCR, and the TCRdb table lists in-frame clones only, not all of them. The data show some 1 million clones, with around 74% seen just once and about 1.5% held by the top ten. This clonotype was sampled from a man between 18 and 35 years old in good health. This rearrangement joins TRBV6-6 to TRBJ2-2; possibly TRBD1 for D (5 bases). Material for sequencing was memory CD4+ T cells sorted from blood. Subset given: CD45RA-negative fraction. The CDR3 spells CASSYLDISNTGELFF. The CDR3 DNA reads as TGTGCCAGCAGTTACTTGGACATATCGAACACCGGGGAGCTGTTTTTT.